This T cell receptor beta chain was identified during a study of blood T cell repertoires in COVID-19. Profiled with immunoSEQ multiplex PCR; TCRdb holds only in-frame clones, not every one. The repertoire has 110,000 or so clones, less than 90% of them found once; the top ten carry about 8%. The germline gives CDR1 SGHRS, CDR2 YFSETQ. The germline V and J ends were trimmed by 0 bases and 12 bases, with 10 bases remaining between them. This CDR3 comprises 13 residues. This sequence originates from a man aged 70 or older who had recovered from COVID-19. The chain links TRBV5-1 to TRBJ2-6; no reliable D call. The sequenced sample consisted of peripheral blood. CDR3 sequence reads: CASSLDRFAVLTF. CDR3 bases: TGCGCCAGCAGCTTGGACAGATTCGCCGTCCTGACTTTC.